This T cell receptor beta chain was obtained from a study of OX40 agonist ivuxolimab in advanced cancers. Study-wide background: The patients got ivuxolimab, which is an agonistic anti-OX40 (CD134) antibody.

Profiled with immunoSEQ multiplex PCR; TCRdb holds only in-frame clones, not every one. Of around 53,000 clones in the sample, nearly 95% were seen once. This TCR came from an adult with an advanced solid tumor such as melanoma, head and neck, liver or kidney cancer. The sample was CD4+ or CD8+ T cells sorted from blood, taken in a trial of the OX40 agonist ivuxolimab.

For the CDR3, the DNA is TGTGCCAGCAGCGTAGAATACCAAGAGACCCAGTACTTC. Translated: CASSVEYQETQYF. V usage is TRBV9 and J usage is TRBJ2-5; no clear D gene. Trimming took off 0 bases at V and 0 bases at J, with 3 bases between the two ends. The CDR3 covers 13 residues. CDR1 is SGDLS, CDR2 YYNGEE, per germline.